These 5 T cell receptor beta chains share one sample of origin, sequenced in a study of CD8+ T cells in alopecia areata. As the sequencing template, cDNA was produced by extracting RNA and reverse transcribing it. Data came from immunoSEQ multiplex PCR; TCRdb stores just in-frame clones and leaves some out. Altogether more than 150,000 clones are present, 50% to 60% being singletons, with the ten largest covering about 3%. Documented treatment: oral pan-JAK inhibitor, 5-10 mg twice daily. The input for sequencing was CD4+ T cells sorted from blood, taken at week 4, from a patient treated with tofacitinib. These receptor sequences come from a human donor with alopecia areata.

The chain couples TRBV9 to TRBJ1-1; tentative D call: TRBD1 (6 bases). From germline, CDR1 is SGDLS and CDR2 YYNGEE. This CDR3 comprises 13 residues. V gave up 1 base and J gave up 6 bases, with 10 bases separating them. CDR3 residues: CASSVTGRAEAFF. The CDR3 DNA is TGTGCCAGCAGCGTAACAGGGAGGGCTGAAGCTTTCTTT.

This clone came up a few times. The chain uses TRBV4-2 and TRBJ2-3; D is unclear. The CDR3 has 15 residues. Trimming pared 1 base from V and 0 bases from J, leaving 8 bases between. CDR1 LGHNA and CDR2 YNFKEQ come from the germline V gene. The CDR3: CASSQALLSTDTQYF. CDR3 in DNA: TGTGCCAGCAGCCAAGCCCTGCTAAGCACAGATACGCAGTATTTT.

The chain recombines TRBV2 with TRBJ2-4, with no clear D. CDR1 is SNHLY, CDR2 FYNNEI, per germline. V was cut by 8 bases and J by 4 bases, with 9 bases left in between. CDR3 length: 12 residues. As DNA, the CDR3 is TGTGCCAGCCTCGCCCCTAAAAACATTCAGTACTTC. It yields the protein CASLAPKNIQYF.

This clone occurred a few times. The chain employs TRBV29-1 and TRBJ2-5, with D possibly TRBD1 on 7 matching bases. The ends were cut back, 1 base at V and 2 bases at J, with 14 bases in the middle. The CDR3 is made up of 15 amino acids. Germline V gives CDR1 SQVTM, CDR2 ANQGSEA. CDR3 sequence: CSVEGGGDSQETQYF. In DNA, the CDR3 is TGCAGCGTTGAAGGAGGAGGGGACAGTCAAGAGACCCAGTACTTC.

This clone occurred a few times. This chain connects TRBV5-4 to TRBJ2-5; possibly TRBD1 or TRBD2 for D (7 bases each). V lost 4 bases to trimming and J lost 4 bases, with 17 bases between them. Germline CDR1 is SGHNT and CDR2 is YYREEE (reference sequence). The CDR3 has 15 residues. The CDR3 loop is CASSDPRGGPETQYF. CDR3 coding DNA: TGTGCCAGCAGCGACCCCAGGGGGGGCCCAGAGACCCAGTACTTC.